The rows below give T cell receptor beta chains drawn from one sample of a study of cytomegalovirus exposure and HLA in healthy donors. Clones were read by immunoSEQ multiplex PCR, and TCRdb kept only the in-frame ones, dropping some. The repertoire holds over 80,000 clones, with 65% as singletons. Material for sequencing was PBMCs. Receptors were obtained from a boy aged 10-17 years in good health and CMV-seropositive. Both conserved end residues are part of each CDR3. Fields, in order: V gene, J gene, CDR3 length, CDR3 protein.

TRBV6-1,TRBJ2-1,14,CASCFGGAVDEQFF
TRBV7-2,TRBJ2-1,16,CASSLVIPSSYNEQFF
TRBV6-1,TRBJ1-4,15,CASSVNSWTNEKLFF
TRBV27,TRBJ2-7,17,CASSFVREIGSPYEQYF
TRBV5-1,TRBJ2-7,18,CASSFSSTVGQRSYEQYF
TRBV25-1,TRBJ1-2,14,CASTETGGYYGYTF
TRBV7-9,TRBJ2-7,13,CASSDYQHDEQYF
TRBV5-6,TRBJ1-5,15,CASSTRLTGNQPQHF
TRBV5-8,TRBJ1-1,13,CASSLQSNTEAFF
TRBV5-6,TRBJ2-5,13,CASRKGASETQYF
TRBV6-1,TRBJ1-3,12,CATLFSGNTIYF
TRBV7-3,TRBJ1-4,17,CASSSRRPAERDEKLFF
TRBV7-2,TRBJ2-7,15,CASSFKGSSSYEQYF
TRBV4-1,TRBJ2-7,12,CASSQVGDEQYF
TRBV7-9,TRBJ2-2,15,CASSAGQGSVGELFF
TRBV7-8,TRBJ2-3,13,CASSLLGTDTQYF
TRBV5-5,TRBJ2-5,14,CASSLARADETQYF
TRBV11-3,TRBJ2-1,16,CASSLGPGQGGNEQFF
TRBV5-8,TRBJ1-2,14,CASSRGQEGYGYTF
TRBV18,TRBJ2-7,16,CASSPISGTDSYEQYF
TRBV7-9,TRBJ2-2,15,CASSLLLPNTGELFF
TRBV29-1,TRBJ1-1,13,CSVGEWGGTEAFF
TRBV4-1,TRBJ2-1,17,CASSQEATSGGINEQFF
TRBV7-2,TRBJ2-4,16,CASSLEGRVAKNIQYF
TRBV4-3,TRBJ2-1,21,CASSQAISDRPYYPSYNEQFF
TRBV6-5,TRBJ1-5,13,CASSPGWNQPQHF
TRBV7-2,TRBJ2-1,16,CASSYHSSSAYNEQFF
TRBV2,TRBJ2-1,14,CASSGTGSYNEQFF
TRBV20-1,TRBJ1-6,11,CSARWGLPLHF
TRBV6-1,TRBJ2-1,14,CASQTSGKYNEQFF
TRBV7-2,TRBJ1-5,15,CASSLSHRINQPQHF